This is a list of T cell receptor beta chains from one sample in a study of blood T cell repertoires in COVID-19. The assay was immunoSEQ multiplex PCR, and TCRdb's table has in-frame clones only and misses some. The sample carries 97,000 or so clones, roughly 82% recorded once. Material: peripheral blood. All receptors derive from a man in his 70s with active or convalescent COVID-19. Both conserved end residues are part of each CDR3. The D gene is left open where the match is weak. Where a row states a size, it is once, few, many or the class of an expanded clone; other rows omit it.

>NA|TRBV4-2|TRBD2|TRBJ2-1
CASSQDMASGGNEQFF
TGTGCCAGCAGCCAAGATATGGCTAGCGGGGGGAATGAGCAGTTCTTC
>NA|TRBV5-1|NA|TRBJ1-4
CASSLSGATNEKLFF
TGCGCCAGCAGCTTGAGCGGGGCGACTAATGAAAAACTGTTTTTT
>NA|TRBV19|NA|TRBJ1-1
CASRQNTEAFF
TGTGCCAGTAGACAGAACACTGAAGCTTTCTTT
>NA|TRBV30|NA|TRBJ2-3
CAWSVATDTQYF
TGTGCCTGGAGTGTAGCGACAGATACGCAGTATTTT
>few|TRBV6-6|NA|TRBJ1-3
CASSDNSGNTIYF
TGTGCCAGTTCTGACAACTCTGGAAACACCATATATTTT
>NA|TRBV4-1|NA|TRBJ2-7
CASSPQESSYEQYF
TGCGCCAGCAGCCCCCAGGAAAGCTCCTACGAGCAGTACTTC
>NA|TRBV12-3/TRBV12-4|NA|TRBJ1-2
CASSIQRALGYTF
TGTGCCAGCAGCATACAGAGAGCTCTTGGCTACACCTTC
>NA|TRBV3-1/TRBV3-2|TRBD1|TRBJ2-7
CASSPSDRGPSAQYF
TGTGCCAGCAGCCCTTCGGACAGGGGCCCCTCGGCGCAGTACTTC
>once|TRBV7-3|TRBD1|TRBJ2-7
CASSNRQGYEQYF
TGTGCCAGCAGCAACCGACAGGGCTACGAGCAGTACTTC
>NA|TRBV18|NA|TRBJ2-5
CASSPPGTRRQETQYF
TGTGCCAGCTCACCACCCGGGACACGGCGGCAAGAGACCCAGTACTTC
>NA|TRBV6-1|NA|TRBJ1-1
CASSASVILGFTEAFF
TGTGCCAGCAGTGCCTCGGTAATTCTCGGTTTTACTGAAGCTTTCTTT
>NA|TRBV7-6|TRBD2|TRBJ2-2
CASSLAGLAGGTGELFF
TGTGCCAGCAGCTTAGCGGGACTAGCGGGGGGAACCGGGGAGCTGTTTTTT
>NA|TRBV7-3|NA|TRBJ1-1
CASSLKAAFDTEAFF
TGTGCCAGCAGCTTAAAGGCAGCGTTCGACACTGAAGCTTTCTTT
>NA|TRBV5-6|TRBD2|TRBJ2-7
CASSLVVAGPTYEQYF
TGTGCCAGCAGCTTGGTAGTAGCGGGGCCAACCTACGAGCAGTACTTC
>NA|TRBV5-6|TRBD2|TRBJ2-4
CASSLGLAFLSKNIQYF
TGTGCCAGCAGCCTAGGACTAGCGTTCCTCTCCAAAAACATTCAGTACTTC
>NA|TRBV4-2|TRBD2|TRBJ2-7
CASSQEAGTTLEQYF
TGTGCCAGCAGCCAAGAGGCCGGGACTACCCTCGAGCAGTACTTC
>few|TRBV21-1|NA|TRBJ1-5
CASGSQVRQPQHF
TGTGCCAGCGGATCACAGGTTCGTCAGCCCCAGCATTTT
>NA|TRBV7-9|NA|TRBJ2-2
CASSSTRDTFFNTGELFF
TGTGCCAGCAGCTCGACCCGGGACACCTTCTTCAACACCGGGGAGCTGTTTTTT
>NA|TRBV29-1|TRBD1|TRBJ1-4
CIGREGAFNEKLFF
TGCATCGGGCGGGAGGGGGCATTCAATGAAAAACTGTTTTTT
>NA|TRBV28|NA|TRBJ1-4
CASGGGAWEKLFF
TGTGCCAGCGGAGGGGGGGCTTGGGAAAAACTGTTTTTT
>NA|TRBV2|TRBD2|TRBJ2-2
CASSVYPLAGANTGELFF
TGTGCCAGCAGTGTGTACCCCCTAGCGGGGGCGAACACCGGGGAGCTGTTTTTT
>NA|TRBV10-3|TRBD2|TRBJ2-3
CAISGFGSGDTDTQYF
TGTGCCATCAGTGGCTTCGGAAGCGGGGACACAGATACGCAGTATTTT
>NA|TRBV19|TRBD1|TRBJ2-1
CASSLNRGNEQFF
TGTGCCAGTAGTTTAAACAGGGGCAATGAGCAGTTCTTC
>NA|TRBV5-1|TRBD2|TRBJ2-5
CASSFLGLAGGQETQYF
TGCGCCAGCAGCTTTCTCGGACTAGCGGGGGGGCAAGAGACCCAGTACTTC
>NA|TRBV10-3|NA|TRBJ1-2
CAISEDRNYGYTF
TGTGCCATCAGTGAGGACAGGAACTATGGCTACACCTTC